Below, 4 T cell receptor beta chains from the same sample are listed, as sequenced in a study of shared clonotypes between healthy human individuals. Naivety among CD8 cells was defined by CD45RO negativity and positive CCR7 selection, thereby excluding terminally differentiated effector memory CD45RA+ cells. Only in-frame clones appear in the TCRdb table, and some are missing; sequencing was by immunoSEQ multiplex PCR. The sample consists of over 800,000 clones, about 92% of them appearing once. Sequencing was done on a sample of naive CD8+ T cells sorted from blood. These receptors all come from a man in his thirties or forties in good health.

The J gene is TRBJ2-7, the V gene TRBV6-1; 7 bases are shared with TRBD1. The CDR3 totals 15 residues. Trimming at V came to 6 bases and at J to 3 bases, leaving 11 bases not matched to a gene. Germline V gene data show CDR1 as MNHNS and CDR2 as SASEGT. The CDR3 region has the DNA TGTGCCAGCAGCGGACAGGACTCGATCCTCTACGAGCAGTACTTC. Its translation: CASSGQDSILYEQYF.

V gene TRBV7-6 combines with J gene TRBJ2-1; D is ambiguous. The germline V gene has CDR1 SGHVS and CDR2 FNYEAQ. V lost 2 bases and J lost 5, with 10 bases in between. The CDR3 runs 14 residues. In DNA form, the CDR3 reads TGTGCCAGCAGCTTAATGTCTACTCACAATGAGCAGTTCTTC. This encodes CASSLMSTHNEQFF.

The rearrangement links TRBV7-2 to TRBJ2-7; D might be TRBD2 (5 bases). The V end was cut by 4 bases, the J end by 3 bases, with 10 bases between. The CDR3 is made up of 13 amino acids. The V gene's germline CDR1 is SGHTA and CDR2 FQGNSA. The CDR3 sequence is CASSWTGSYEQYF. The CDR3 DNA reads as TGTGCCAGCAGCTGGACGGGAAGCTACGAGCAGTACTTC.

The genes are TRBV7-9 and TRBJ1-4, with D possibly TRBD1 on 5 matching bases. Germline assignment: CDR1 SEHNR and CDR2 FQNEAQ (reference sequence). The CDR3 totals 13 residues. V shed 8 bases and J shed 4 bases, with 11 bases lying between them. CDR3 protein: CASGRQYNEKLFF. The CDR3 region has the DNA TGTGCCAGCGGACGACAGTATAATGAAAAACTGTTTTTT.